The sequence of this TCR beta chain was determined in a study of beta chain features in type 1 diabetes. There are 14 residues in the CDR3. Trimming pared 1 base from V and 3 bases from J, leaving 9 bases between. Germline assignment: CDR1 SGHDN and CDR2 FVKESK. Study-level points and caveats: In all four CD4+ subsets, TCRB CDR3 length was significantly, moderately reduced in type 1 diabetes. Patients with type 1 diabetes carried fewer insertions and had more deletions at their VDJ junctions. Naive, central memory and Treg TCRB repertoires appeared more alike in patients than in healthy donors.

Sorted CD4+ subsets: naive, central memory, regulatory, stem cell-like memory (CD45RO/CCR7/CD25/CD127/CD95/CD27 panel). Regarding this clone: The target antigen is unknown.

All of the isolated RNA was reverse transcribed, so expressed TCRB transcripts were sequenced. The assay was immunoSEQ multiplex PCR, and TCRdb's table has in-frame clones only and misses some. The table lists 600,000 to 700,000 clones, over 10% of them singletons. Sequenced: naive CD4+ T cells from blood. The V and J genes are TRBV14 and TRBJ1-2; D is uncertain. This sequence originates from a man aged 25 to 40 with type 1 diabetes. The DNA for the CDR3 is TGTGCCAGCAGCCAAGTAGGGTTTGACTATGGCTACACCTTC. Protein product: CASSQVGFDYGYTF.